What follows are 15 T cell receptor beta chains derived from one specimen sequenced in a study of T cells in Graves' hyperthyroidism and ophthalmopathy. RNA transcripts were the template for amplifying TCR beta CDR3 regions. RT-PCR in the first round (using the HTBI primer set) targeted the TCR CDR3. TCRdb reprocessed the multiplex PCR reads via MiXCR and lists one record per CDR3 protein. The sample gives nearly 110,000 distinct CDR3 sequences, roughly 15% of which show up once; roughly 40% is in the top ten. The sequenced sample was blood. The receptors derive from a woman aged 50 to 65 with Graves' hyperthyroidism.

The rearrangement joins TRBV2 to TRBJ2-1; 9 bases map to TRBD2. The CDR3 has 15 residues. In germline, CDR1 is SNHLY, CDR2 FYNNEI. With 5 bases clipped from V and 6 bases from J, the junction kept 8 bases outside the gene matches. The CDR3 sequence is CASSTPGLARNEQFF. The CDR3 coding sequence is TGTGCCAGCAGTACCCCGGGACTAGCACGCAATGAGCAGTTCTTC.

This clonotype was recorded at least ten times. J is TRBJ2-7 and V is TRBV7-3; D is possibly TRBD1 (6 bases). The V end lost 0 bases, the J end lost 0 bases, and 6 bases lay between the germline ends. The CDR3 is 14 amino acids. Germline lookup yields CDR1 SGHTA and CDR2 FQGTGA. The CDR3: CASSLTDSSYEQYF. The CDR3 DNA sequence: TGTGCCAGCAGCTTAACGGACAGCTCCTACGAGCAGTACTTC.

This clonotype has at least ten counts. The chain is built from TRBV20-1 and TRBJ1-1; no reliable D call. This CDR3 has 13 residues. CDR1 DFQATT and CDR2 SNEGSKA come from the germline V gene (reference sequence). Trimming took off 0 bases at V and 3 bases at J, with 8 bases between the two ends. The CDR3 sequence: CSARDTPDTEAFF. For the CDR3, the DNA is TGCAGTGCTAGAGACACCCCGGACACTGAAGCTTTCTTT.

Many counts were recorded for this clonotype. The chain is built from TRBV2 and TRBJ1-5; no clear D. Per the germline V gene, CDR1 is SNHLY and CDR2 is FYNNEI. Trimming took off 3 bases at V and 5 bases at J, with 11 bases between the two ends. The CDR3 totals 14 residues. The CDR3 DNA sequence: TGTGCCAGCAGTGATCAGTCTCAGCATCAGCCCCAGCATTTT. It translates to CASSDQSQHQPQHF.

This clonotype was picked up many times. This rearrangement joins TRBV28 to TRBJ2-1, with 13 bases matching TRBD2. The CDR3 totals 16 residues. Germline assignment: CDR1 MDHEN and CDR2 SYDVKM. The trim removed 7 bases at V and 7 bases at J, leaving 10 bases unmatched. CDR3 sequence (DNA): TGTGCCAGCACCCCTTTGGCACTAGCGGGAGGGAATGAGCAGTTCTTC. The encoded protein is CASTPLALAGGNEQFF.

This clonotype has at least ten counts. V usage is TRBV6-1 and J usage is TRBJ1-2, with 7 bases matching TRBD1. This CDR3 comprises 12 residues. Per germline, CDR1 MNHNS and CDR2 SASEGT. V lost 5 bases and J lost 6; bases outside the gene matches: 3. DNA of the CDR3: TGTGCCAGCAGTAACAGGGGTCATGGCTACACCTTC. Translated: CASSNRGHGYTF.

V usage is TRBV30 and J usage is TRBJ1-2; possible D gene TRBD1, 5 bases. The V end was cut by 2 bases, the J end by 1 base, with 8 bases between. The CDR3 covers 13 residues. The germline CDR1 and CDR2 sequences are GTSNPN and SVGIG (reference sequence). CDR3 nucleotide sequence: TGTGCCTGGAGTCGGGGCTTTAACTATGGCTACACCTTC. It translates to CAWSRGFNYGYTF.

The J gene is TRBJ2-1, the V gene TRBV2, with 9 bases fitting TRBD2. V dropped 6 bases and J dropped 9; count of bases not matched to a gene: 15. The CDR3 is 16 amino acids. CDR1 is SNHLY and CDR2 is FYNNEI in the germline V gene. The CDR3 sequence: CASSRRGGRAPVEQFF. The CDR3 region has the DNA TGTGCCAGCAGCCGGAGGGGCGGGAGGGCCCCAGTTGAGCAGTTCTTC.

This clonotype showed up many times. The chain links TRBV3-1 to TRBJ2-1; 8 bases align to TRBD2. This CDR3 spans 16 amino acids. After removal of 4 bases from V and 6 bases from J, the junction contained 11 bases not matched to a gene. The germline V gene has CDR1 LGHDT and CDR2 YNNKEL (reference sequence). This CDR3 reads CASSPRPLAGSNEQFF. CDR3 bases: TGTGCCAGCAGCCCAAGACCGCTAGCGGGCTCCAATGAGCAGTTCTTC.

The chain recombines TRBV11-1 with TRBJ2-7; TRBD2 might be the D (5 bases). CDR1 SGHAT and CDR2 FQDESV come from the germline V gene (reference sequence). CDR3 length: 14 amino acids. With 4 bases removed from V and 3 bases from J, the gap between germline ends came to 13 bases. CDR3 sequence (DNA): TGTGCCAGCAGCTCCGAGCCCCGGGACTACGAGCAGTACTTC. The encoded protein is CASSSEPRDYEQYF.

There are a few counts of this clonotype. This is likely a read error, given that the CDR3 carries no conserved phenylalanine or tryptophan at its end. The CDR3 region is CASSLQGYGSYNSPLHL. CDR3 bases: TGTGCCAGCAGTTTACAGGGGTACGGCTCCTATAATTCACCCCTCCACCTT. The rearrangement joins TRBV12-3 or TRBV12-4 to TRBJ1-6; perhaps TRBD1 as D (6 bases). This CDR3 spans 17 amino acids. V was shortened by 2 bases and J by 0 bases, with 11 bases between the two germline ends.

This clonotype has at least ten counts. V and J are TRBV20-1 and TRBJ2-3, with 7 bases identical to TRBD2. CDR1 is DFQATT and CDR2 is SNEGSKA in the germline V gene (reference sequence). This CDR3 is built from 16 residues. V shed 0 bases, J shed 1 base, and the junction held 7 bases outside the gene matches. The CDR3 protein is CSARDPGGGRTDTQYF. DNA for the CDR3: TGCAGTGCTAGAGATCCGGGGGGAGGGCGCACAGATACGCAGTATTTT.

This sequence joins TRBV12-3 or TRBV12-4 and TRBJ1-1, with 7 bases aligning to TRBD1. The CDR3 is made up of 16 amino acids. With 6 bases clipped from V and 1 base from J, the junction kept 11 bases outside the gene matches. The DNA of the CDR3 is TGTGCCAGCAGCCCCTCCGGGACAGTAAGGAACACTGAAGCTTTCTTT. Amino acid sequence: CASSPSGTVRNTEAFF.

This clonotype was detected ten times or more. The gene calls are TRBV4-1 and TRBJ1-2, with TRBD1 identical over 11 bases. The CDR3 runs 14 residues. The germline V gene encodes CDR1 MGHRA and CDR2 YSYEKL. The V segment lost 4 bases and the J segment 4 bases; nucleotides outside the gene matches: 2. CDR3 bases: TGCGCCAGCAGCCGAGGACAGGGGGCCTATGGCTACACCTTC. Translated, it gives CASSRGQGAYGYTF.

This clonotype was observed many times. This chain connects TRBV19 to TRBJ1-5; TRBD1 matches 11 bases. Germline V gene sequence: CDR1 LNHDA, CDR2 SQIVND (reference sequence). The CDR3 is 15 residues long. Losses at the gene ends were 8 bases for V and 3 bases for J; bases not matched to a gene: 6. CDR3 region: CASRDRGSINQPQHF. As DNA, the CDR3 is TGTGCCAGTCGGGACAGGGGGTCAATCAATCAGCCCCAGCATTTT.